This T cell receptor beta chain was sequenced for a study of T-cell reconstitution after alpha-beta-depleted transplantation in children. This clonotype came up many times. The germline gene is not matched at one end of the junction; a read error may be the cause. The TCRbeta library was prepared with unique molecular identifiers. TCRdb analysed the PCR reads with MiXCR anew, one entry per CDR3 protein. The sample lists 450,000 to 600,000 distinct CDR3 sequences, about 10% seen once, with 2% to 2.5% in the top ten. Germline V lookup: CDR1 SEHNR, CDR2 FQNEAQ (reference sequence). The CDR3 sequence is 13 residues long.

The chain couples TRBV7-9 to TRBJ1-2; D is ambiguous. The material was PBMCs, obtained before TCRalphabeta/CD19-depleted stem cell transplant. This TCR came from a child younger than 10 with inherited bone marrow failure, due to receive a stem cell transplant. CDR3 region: CASSIALGYGYTF. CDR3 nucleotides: TGTGCCAGCAGCATAGCCCTAGGTTATGGCTACACCTTC.